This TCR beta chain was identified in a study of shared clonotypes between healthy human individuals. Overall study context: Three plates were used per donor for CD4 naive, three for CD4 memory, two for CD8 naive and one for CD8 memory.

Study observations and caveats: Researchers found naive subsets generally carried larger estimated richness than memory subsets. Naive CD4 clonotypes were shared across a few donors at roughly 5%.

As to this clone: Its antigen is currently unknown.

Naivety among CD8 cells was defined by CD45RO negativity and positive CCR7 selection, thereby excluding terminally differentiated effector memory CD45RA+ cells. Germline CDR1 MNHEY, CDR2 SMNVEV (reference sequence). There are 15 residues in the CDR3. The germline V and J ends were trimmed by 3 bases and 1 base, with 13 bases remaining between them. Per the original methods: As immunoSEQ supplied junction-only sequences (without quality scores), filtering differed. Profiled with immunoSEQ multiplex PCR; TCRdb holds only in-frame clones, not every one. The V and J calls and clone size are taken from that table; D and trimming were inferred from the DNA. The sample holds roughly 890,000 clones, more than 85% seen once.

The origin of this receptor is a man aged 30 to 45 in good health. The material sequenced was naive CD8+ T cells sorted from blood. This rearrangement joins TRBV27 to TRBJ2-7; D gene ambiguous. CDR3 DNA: TGTGCCAGCAGTTTCTCAGACACTCAATCCTACGAGCAGTACTTC. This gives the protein CASSFSDTQSYEQYF.